The 13 T cell receptor beta chains listed next were all sequenced from one sample in a study of T cells in Graves' hyperthyroidism and ophthalmopathy. The source material, RNA transcripts, was used to amplify TCR beta CDR3 regions. The study used the HTBI primer set for a first-round RT-PCR of the TCR CDR3. TCRdb re-called the multiplex PCR reads with MiXCR, one entry per CDR3 protein. The sample holds over 250,000 distinct CDR3 sequences; around 25% are singletons and the top ten take approximately 30%. Sequencing input: blood. The origin of the receptors is a man aged 35-49 years with Graves' hyperthyroidism that later progressed to Graves' ophthalmopathy.

This chain uses TRBV28 with TRBJ2-5; 9 nucleotides line up with TRBD2. The germline gives CDR1 MDHEN, CDR2 SYDVKM. V was pared by 7 bases and J by 3 bases, with 15 bases of the junction left unmatched. This CDR3 region has 17 residues. This CDR3 is CASTWLWGSGREETQYF. DNA for the CDR3: TGTGCCAGCACCTGGTTATGGGGTAGCGGGAGAGAAGAGACCCAGTACTTC.

The chain recombines TRBV28 with TRBJ2-7, with no clear D. Trimming took off 3 bases at V and 6 bases at J, with 12 bases between the two ends. This CDR3 contains 13 residues. In germline, CDR1 is MDHEN, CDR2 SYDVKM. CDR3 amino acids: CASSFPTLREQYF. CDR3 in DNA: TGTGCCAGCAGTTTCCCTACACTCCGCGAGCAGTACTTC.

This clonotype occurred many times. The chain carries TRBV11-1 and TRBJ2-3; D gene ambiguous. Trimming removed 4 bases from V and 0 bases from J, with 14 bases in between. Germline assignment: CDR1 SGHAT and CDR2 FQDESV (reference sequence). The CDR3 runs to 16 residues. The chain's CDR3 is CASSSLRSGSTDTQYF. In nucleotides, the CDR3 is TGTGCCAGCAGCTCGCTTAGATCTGGCAGCACAGATACGCAGTATTTT.

This clonotype was picked up many times. V and J are TRBV12-3 or TRBV12-4 and TRBJ1-2, with a weak D call TRBD1 (6 bases). The CDR3 has 14 residues. The V and J ends lost 6 bases and 2 bases respectively, with 13 bases between them. The CDR3 DNA is TGTGCCAGCAGCGCAACAGGGAGGAACTATGGCTACACCTTC. Translated, it gives CASSATGRNYGYTF.

At least ten counts were recorded for this clonotype. This clone may be a read error of a much larger clone one base away. The V gene is TRBV28, the J gene TRBJ2-7; no reliable D call. Germline loops: CDR1 MDHEN, CDR2 SYDVKM. The V and J ends lost 3 bases and 2 bases respectively, with 5 bases between them. CDR3 length: 12 amino acids. The CDR3 here is CASSFGAYEQYF. The CDR3 DNA reads as TGTGCCAGCAGTTTTGGGGCCTACGAGCAGTACTTC.

The CDR3 coding sequence is TGTGCCAGCAGTTACTCGAGTCCGGCGACGAGTGAAGCTTTCTTT. Amino acids: CASSYSSPATSEAFF. V and J are TRBV6-5 and TRBJ1-1; D gene uncertain. CDR3 length equals 15 residues. Per the germline V gene, CDR1 is MNHEY and CDR2 is SVGAGI. V was clipped by 0 bases and J by 7 bases, with 15 bases between them.

This clonotype was detected a few times. This chain links TRBV7-3 with TRBJ1-1, with D possibly matching TRBD1 (5 bases). From germline, CDR1 is SGHTA and CDR2 FQGTGA. This CDR3 region has 14 residues. Trimming took off 5 bases at V and 2 bases at J, with 12 bases between the two ends. This chain's CDR3 is CASSPQGENTEAFF. The CDR3, as DNA: TGTGCCAGCAGCCCGCAGGGTGAAAACACTGAAGCTTTCTTT. The whole variable domain, remainder taken from reference TRBV7-3 and TRBJ1-1, is GAGVSQTPSNKVTEKGKYVELRCDPISGHTALYWYRQSLGQGPEFLIYFQGTGAADDSGLPNDRFFAVRPEGSVSTLKIQRTERGDSAVYLCASSPQGENTEAFFGQGTRLTVV.

This clonotype was counted ten times or more. The rearrangement links TRBV10-3 to TRBJ1-1; D perhaps matches TRBD1 (5 bases). This CDR3 has 11 residues. The V end was cut by 6 bases, the J end by 13 bases, with 15 bases between. Per the germline V gene, CDR1 is ENHRY and CDR2 is SYGVKD. CDR3 in amino acids: CAIRGTSRVFF. The CDR3, as DNA: TGTGCCATCAGGGGGACGAGTCGCGTTTTCTTT.

The chain has TRBV6-1 and TRBJ1-1; 8 nucleotides agree with TRBD1. Germline-derived CDR1 and CDR2 are MNHNS and SASEGT. This CDR3 is built from 15 residues. The J segment lost 0 bases and the V segment lost 2 bases, leaving 2 bases of the junction unmatched. The CDR3: CASSEQGALNTEAFF. The CDR3 DNA reads as TGTGCCAGCAGTGAACAGGGGGCACTGAACACTGAAGCTTTCTTT.

The genes are TRBV12-3 or TRBV12-4 and TRBJ1-2; D unresolved. V lost 6 bases and J 8 bases, leaving 16 bases between the germline ends. The CDR3 has 13 amino acids. CDR3 in amino acids: CASSHRMWGGYTF. As DNA, the CDR3 is TGTGCCAGCAGCCACCGAATGTGGGGAGGCTACACCTTC.

This clonotype was detected ten times or more. A junction boundary mismatches the germline segment, possibly from a read error. The V and J genes are TRBV6-5 and TRBJ1-1; 7 bases align to TRBD1. CDR1 and CDR2 from the germline V gene are MNHEY and SVGAGI. This CDR3 is built from 13 residues. This chain's CDR3 is CASGYRDRKQAFF. The CDR3 DNA reads TGTGCCAGCGGTTACCGGGACAGAAAACAAGCTTTCTTT.

This clonotype turned up a few times. The rearrangement links TRBV6-2 or TRBV6-3 to TRBJ2-5; D is unresolved. In germline, CDR1 is MNHEY, CDR2 SVGEGT. The CDR3 is 13 amino acids. V was trimmed by 0 bases and J by 6 bases, leaving 8 bases between them. CDR3: CASSYSRQQTQYF. As DNA, the CDR3 is TGTGCCAGCAGTTACTCTCGGCAGCAGACCCAGTACTTC.

This clonotype came up many times. The genes are TRBV6-1 and TRBJ2-5; D is perhaps TRBD2 (6 bases). Germline CDR1 and CDR2: MNHNS and SASEGT. The CDR3 totals 16 residues. Deletions cut 4 bases from V and 3 bases from J, with 18 bases between. The CDR3: CASSANIGGFKETQYF. The DNA of the CDR3 is TGTGCCAGCAGTGCCAACATCGGAGGGTTCAAAGAGACCCAGTACTTC.